This entry lists 31 T cell receptor beta chains sequenced from one sample in a study of Ad26.COV2.S vaccination and SARS-CoV-2 variants. Indicated treatment: approximately 18 received Ad26.COV2.S at low or high dose, single or two shots; 5 received placebo; per-sample allocation not given. Samples came from day 63 after the first vaccine or placebo injection. Assay: immunoSEQ multiplex PCR; the TCRdb copy retains only in-frame clones and omits some. The sample consists of under 550,000 clones, roughly 90% of them appearing once. The material was peripheral blood, obtained in a trial of Ad26.COV2.S vaccine versus placebo. The receptors come from a person between 18 and 65 years old who received the Ad26.COV2.S COVID-19 vaccine or a placebo.

This chain joins TRBV4-1 and TRBJ2-1; no clear D. Germline values: CDR1 MGHRA, CDR2 YSYEKL. Trimming cost V 4 bases and J 6 bases, with 19 bases left between them. There are 16 residues in the CDR3. In nucleotides, the CDR3 is TGCGCCAGCAGCCTTGTAAGGGTTCCCATGGCCAATGAGCAGTTCTTC. Its protein is CASSLVRVPMANEQFF.

The CDR3 here is CASSLAGGFFVGSYNEQFF. The CDR3 nucleotides read TGTGCCAGCAGCTTAGCGGGGGGGTTTTTTGTGGGCTCCTACAATGAGCAGTTCTTC. This sequence joins TRBV5-4 and TRBJ2-1; 10 positions match TRBD2. The V segment lost 2 bases and the J segment 0 bases; nucleotides outside the gene matches: 11. Germline V CDR1 and CDR2: SGHNT, YYREEE (reference sequence). This CDR3 contains 19 residues.

Turning to this clone: With only one base between it and a far larger clone, this is likely a read error. The chain couples TRBV2 to TRBJ2-3; D unclear. The CDR3 is 13 residues long. V lost 2 bases and J 0 bases, leaving 3 bases between the germline ends. CDR1 is SNHLY, CDR2 FYNNEI, per germline. Here the CDR3 reads CASSERSTDTQYF. The CDR3 DNA follows: TGTGCCAGCAGTGAACGGAGCACAGATACGCAGTATTTT.

This sequence joins TRBV2 and TRBJ2-7; D is possibly TRBD1 (5 bases). The V end was cut by 10 bases, the J end by 2 bases, with 18 bases between. The CDR3 is 14 amino acids. The germline V gene has CDR1 SNHLY and CDR2 FYNNEI. The CDR3 nucleotides are TGTGCCAAAGGCGGCGGCGGACATACCTACGAGCAGTACTTC. As protein: CAKGGGGHTYEQYF.

The V call is TRBV19, the J call TRBJ2-2; 8 bases line up with TRBD2. The CDR3 totals 17 residues. The germline V gene encodes CDR1 LNHDA and CDR2 SQIVND (reference sequence). V gave up 3 bases and J gave up 8 bases; unmatched junction bases: 14. This CDR3 is CASSMSSGGLLLGELFF. In DNA form, the CDR3 reads TGTGCCAGTAGTATGTCGAGCGGGGGCCTTTTATTGGGGGAGCTGTTTTTT.

The chain couples TRBV5-4 to TRBJ2-7; 10 nucleotides line up with TRBD1. Germline V gives CDR1 SGHNT, CDR2 YYREEE (reference sequence). CDR3 length: 16 amino acids. V gave up 4 bases and J gave up 4 bases; unmatched junction bases: 11. The CDR3 nucleotides read TGTGCCAGCAGCGGGACCGGGACAGGGGACCCTTACGAGCAGTACTTC. Residues: CASSGTGTGDPYEQYF.

V and J are TRBV27 and TRBJ2-7; D may correspond to TRBD1 or TRBD2 (6 bases each). V lost 5 bases to trimming and J lost 2 bases, with 13 bases between them. The CDR3 covers 14 residues. The V gene's germline CDR1 is MNHEY and CDR2 SMNVEV (reference sequence). The CDR3 DNA follows: TGTGCCAGCAGTCCCCGAGGGGGGCCCTACGAGCAGTACTTC. Translation gives CASSPRGGPYEQYF.

This clone has only one observation. The J gene is TRBJ2-7, the V gene TRBV10-3, with 10 nucleotides matching TRBD1. V lost 10 bases to trimming and J lost 6 bases; unmatched junction nucleotides: 9. The germline gives CDR1 ENHRY, CDR2 SYGVKD. The CDR3 has 13 amino acids. CDR3: CATAGQGNREQYF. DNA of the CDR3: TGTGCCACCGCGGGACAGGGGAATCGCGAGCAGTACTTC.

The gene calls are TRBV27 and TRBJ1-4; perhaps TRBD1 as D (5 bases). The CDR3 runs 14 residues. The V end lost 1 base, the J end lost 7 bases, and 10 bases lay between the germline ends. Germline loops: CDR1 MNHEY, CDR2 SMNVEV (reference sequence). The CDR3 here is CASSLWGPSEKLFF. Written as DNA, the CDR3 is TGTGCCAGCAGTTTATGGGGACCAAGTGAAAAACTGTTTTTT.

This clone appeared once. The V gene is TRBV5-5, the J gene TRBJ2-1, with D unclear. The CDR3 covers 16 residues. V lost 4 bases and J lost 0, with 14 bases in between. Germline V gene sequence: CDR1 SGHKS, CDR2 YYEKEE (reference sequence). CDR3 residues: CASSDRPGGSYNEQFF. CDR3 coding DNA: TGTGCCAGCAGCGATCGGCCTGGTGGCTCCTACAATGAGCAGTTCTTC.

The chain recombines TRBV29-1 with TRBJ1-2; tentative D call: TRBD1 (5 bases). The CDR3 sequence is 15 residues long. The germline gives CDR1 SQVTM, CDR2 ANQGSEA. Trimming stripped 1 base from V and 4 bases from J, with 16 bases between. DNA for the CDR3: TGCAGCGTTGAAGGTTTCGGGGGTGGGGTCTATGGCTACACCTTC. Its protein is CSVEGFGGGVYGYTF.

This clone was recorded a few times. V gene TRBV30 combines with J gene TRBJ1-2, with D possibly matching TRBD1 (6 bases). The CDR3 extends over 14 amino acids. V was trimmed by 5 bases and J by 5 bases, leaving 18 bases between them. Per germline, CDR1 GTSNPN and CDR2 SVGIG (reference sequence). This chain's CDR3 is CAWGLLQGSYGYTF. The CDR3 coding sequence is TGTGCCTGGGGTCTTCTTCAGGGGTCATATGGCTACACCTTC.

This chain uses TRBV7-2 with TRBJ2-5; tentatively, D is TRBD1 (5 bases). Trimming removed 5 bases at V and 2 bases at J, with 18 bases between. Germline V lookup: CDR1 SGHTA, CDR2 FQGNSA. The CDR3 runs 16 residues. For the CDR3, the DNA is TGTGCCAGCAGCCAAGCCCGTAGGGGATGGCAAGAGACCCAGTACTTC. Its protein product is CASSQARRGWQETQYF.

This sequence joins TRBV7-3 and TRBJ2-7, with TRBD1 matching over 8 bases. The CDR3 covers 14 residues. The V and J ends lost 4 bases and 4 bases, in that order; junction bases with no gene match: 6. Germline CDR1 and CDR2: SGHTA and FQGTGA. CDR3 protein: CASSSGDRTYEQYF. Here the CDR3 DNA reads TGTGCCAGCAGCTCCGGGGACAGGACTTACGAGCAGTACTTC.

This chain joins TRBV3-1 (or the pseudogene TRBV3-2) and TRBJ2-3; either TRBD1 or TRBD2 may fit D (5 bases each). This CDR3 comprises 17 residues. Per the germline V gene, CDR1 is LGHDT and CDR2 is YNNKEL (reference sequence). Deletions cut 2 bases from V and 0 bases from J, with 15 bases between. The CDR3 bases are TGTGCCAGCAGCCAAATAGGCCGGGACCCTAGCACAGATACGCAGTATTTT. It yields the protein CASSQIGRDPSTDTQYF.

The chain employs TRBV2 and TRBJ1-2; no definite D call. The V end was cut by 6 bases, the J end by 3 bases, with 5 bases between. Germline CDR1 reads SNHLY; CDR2 reads FYNNEI. The CDR3 is 11 residues long. This CDR3 is CASSLYYGYTF. In nucleotides, the CDR3 is TGTGCCAGCAGCCTCTACTATGGCTACACCTTC.

CDR3 DNA: TGTGCCACCAGCAGAGGGTTGCGGGGAACCTATGGCTACACCTTC. Its protein is CATSRGLRGTYGYTF. The genes are TRBV15 and TRBJ1-2; no firm D call. The V and J ends lost 1 base and 4 bases respectively, with 13 bases between them. Germline CDR1 is LNHNV and CDR2 is YYDKDF (reference sequence). This CDR3 has 15 residues.

The chain combines TRBV7-9 with TRBJ2-3; unclear D gene. V gave up 1 base and J gave up 6 bases, with 11 bases separating them. CDR1 is SEHNR, CDR2 FQNEAQ, per germline (reference sequence). The CDR3 loop spans 14 amino acids. In DNA, the CDR3 is TGTGCCAGCAGCTTAGTAGGGCCGCGCGATACGCAGTATTTT. This sequence encodes CASSLVGPRDTQYF.

V usage is TRBV4-3 and J usage is TRBJ1-2; 9 bases are shared with TRBD1. Germline CDR1 reads LGHNA; CDR2 reads YSLEER. CDR3 length equals 16 residues. J lost 3 bases, V lost 0 bases, and 5 bases had no gene match. As DNA, the CDR3 is TGCGCCAGCAGCCAAGAGACCACAGGGGGCGACTATGGCTACACCTTC. Its protein product is CASSQETTGGDYGYTF.

The gene calls are TRBV21-1 and TRBJ2-2; TRBD1, the table's D call, was not compared with the DNA. TRBV21-1 is a documented pseudogene. The CDR3 has 15 residues. The DNA of the CDR3 is TGTGCCAGCAGCAATCCGGACAGGAACACCGGGGAGCTGTTTTTT. Amino acid sequence: CASSNPDRNTGELFF.

The chain carries TRBV3-1 (or the pseudogene TRBV3-2) and TRBJ2-7; D remains unclear. Germline CDR1 is LGHDT and CDR2 is YNNKEL (reference sequence). With 0 bases removed from V and 5 bases from J, the gap between germline ends came to 8 bases. The CDR3 contains 13 residues. The CDR3 here is CASSQDRAHEQYF. CDR3 nucleotide sequence: TGTGCCAGCAGCCAAGATCGTGCCCACGAGCAGTACTTC.

The chain has TRBV5-3 and TRBJ2-1; TRBD1 matches at 10 bases. TRBV5-3 is assigned to the ORF class and has an uncertain function. The CDR3 is 15 amino acids. The V gene end was trimmed by 4 bases and the J gene end by 5 bases; junction bases not matched to a gene: 6. Here the CDR3 reads CARSLEGQGNNEQFF. The CDR3 DNA sequence: TGTGCCAGAAGCCTCGAGGGACAGGGGAACAATGAGCAGTTCTTC.

Details on this clone: The sample has other DNA sequences that encode this CDR3 too. The rearrangement uses TRBV6-2 or TRBV6-3 and TRBJ2-7, with D tentatively TRBD2 (6 bases). Germline assignment: CDR1 MNHEY and CDR2 SVGEGT. This CDR3 is 13 amino acids long. V was clipped by 6 bases and J by 2 bases, with 11 bases between them. CDR3 DNA sequence: TGTGCCAGCAGCCGGGACTCGACCTACGAGCAGTACTTC. It translates to CASSRDSTYEQYF.

J is TRBJ2-7 and V is TRBV11-2; weak D call: TRBD1 (6 bases). V was trimmed by 5 bases and J by 3 bases, leaving 11 bases between them. From germline, CDR1 is SGHAT and CDR2 FQNNGV. The CDR3 consists of 13 residues. CDR3 DNA: TGTGCCAGCAGCACCCTCAGGGGCTACGAGCAGTACTTC. Translating it yields CASSTLRGYEQYF.

The CDR3 reads CASSPRLARIHNEQFF. The CDR3 DNA is TGCGCCAGCAGCCCAAGACTAGCTCGCATACACAATGAGCAGTTCTTC. V is TRBV4-1 and J is TRBJ2-1; 7 bases fit TRBD2. Trimming took 4 bases from V and 5 from J; bases not matched to a gene: 11. The length of the CDR3 is 16 residues. Looked up from germline, CDR1 is MGHRA and CDR2 is YSYEKL.

The genes are TRBV27 and TRBJ2-3; D is ambiguous. CDR1 MNHEY and CDR2 SMNVEV come from the germline V gene (reference sequence). The CDR3 has 16 residues. Trimming cost V 2 bases and J 1 base, with 13 bases left between them. CDR3 region: CASSLLRVQGTDTQYF. The CDR3 region has the DNA TGTGCCAGCAGTTTACTGCGCGTTCAAGGCACAGATACGCAGTATTTT.

The chain is built from TRBV19 and TRBJ2-1, with TRBD1 as a possible D gene (5 bases). The germline CDR1 and CDR2 sequences are LNHDA and SQIVND (reference sequence). CDR3 length: 13 residues. Trimming took off 5 bases at V and 2 bases at J, with 7 bases between the two ends. The CDR3 DNA is TGTGCCAGTAGTCAGGGCCCCTACAATGAGCAGTTCTTC. Translating gives CASSQGPYNEQFF.

This rearrangement joins TRBV6-4 to TRBJ1-6; D is uncertain. The V gene's germline CDR1 is MRHNA and CDR2 SNTAGT. Trimming took off 3 bases at V and 10 bases at J, with 16 bases between the two ends. The CDR3 loop spans 15 amino acids. As DNA, the CDR3 is TGTGCCAGCAGTGAAAACGGGGAGTCAAAATCACCCCTCCACTTT. It specifies CASSENGESKSPLHF.

The chain is built from TRBV3-1 (or the pseudogene TRBV3-2) and TRBJ2-1, with D perhaps TRBD2 (6 bases). The CDR3 is made up of 14 amino acids. Trimming removed 9 bases at V and 2 bases at J, with 14 bases between. Looked up from germline, CDR1 is LGHDT and CDR2 is YNNKEL (reference sequence). In DNA form, the CDR3 reads TGTGCCAGTCGGAGGGGCTCCCCCTACAATGAGCAGTTCTTC. Encoded protein: CASRRGSPYNEQFF.

The chain is built from TRBV29-1 and TRBJ2-7; TRBD2 agrees at 10 bases. V trimming: 4 bases; J trimming: 1 base; junction bases outside the gene matches: 16. CDR3 length: 18 residues. Germline CDR1 reads SQVTM; CDR2 reads ANQGSEA. This chain's CDR3 is CSVAYPGHRTSGSYEQYF. CDR3 sequence (DNA): TGCAGCGTTGCGTATCCGGGACACCGGACTAGCGGTTCCTACGAGCAGTACTTC.

This chain connects TRBV4-1 to TRBJ2-7, with 12 nucleotides matching TRBD1. The ends lost 5 bases at V and 6 bases at J; junction bases unmatched: 14. The CDR3 has 17 residues. Germline V CDR1 and CDR2: MGHRA, YSYEKL. CDR3 residues: CASSFQPRDRGPSEQYF. CDR3 DNA sequence: TGCGCCAGCAGCTTTCAACCCCGGGACAGGGGGCCGTCCGAGCAGTACTTC.